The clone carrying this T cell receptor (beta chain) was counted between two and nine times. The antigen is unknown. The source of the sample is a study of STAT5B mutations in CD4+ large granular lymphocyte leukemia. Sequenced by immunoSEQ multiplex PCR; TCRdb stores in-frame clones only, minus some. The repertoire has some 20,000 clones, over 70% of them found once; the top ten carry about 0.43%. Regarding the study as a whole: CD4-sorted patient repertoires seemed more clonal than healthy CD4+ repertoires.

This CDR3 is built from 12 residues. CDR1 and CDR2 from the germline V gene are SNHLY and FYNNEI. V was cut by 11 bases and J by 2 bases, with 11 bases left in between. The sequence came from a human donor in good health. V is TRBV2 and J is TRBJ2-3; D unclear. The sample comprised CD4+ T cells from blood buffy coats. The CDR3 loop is CARTPITDTQYF. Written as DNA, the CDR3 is TGTGCCCGCACACCTATCACAGATACGCAGTATTTT.